This section outlines one T cell receptor beta chain sequence together with its context. The sample originates from a study of blood T cell repertoires in COVID-19. Profiling relied on immunoSEQ multiplex PCR, and the TCRdb table lists in-frame clones only, not all of them. The data show under 450,000 clones, more than 75% seen once. Participants reported their clinical history, and cohort assignment relied on those reports. V gave up 6 bases and J gave up 5 bases; unmatched junction bases: 10. The germline gives CDR1 SQVTM, CDR2 ANQGSEA. The CDR3 extends over 14 amino acids. The sample taken for sequencing was PBMCs or T cells enriched from blood (not recorded which). The chain combines TRBV29-1 with TRBJ1-5; 7 positions match TRBD1. The sequence was obtained from a man aged 25 to 40 who had recovered from COVID-19. This chain's CDR3 is CSVLRGVGYQPQHF. DNA for the CDR3: TGCAGCGTCCTCAGGGGGGTGGGATATCAGCCCCAGCATTTT.